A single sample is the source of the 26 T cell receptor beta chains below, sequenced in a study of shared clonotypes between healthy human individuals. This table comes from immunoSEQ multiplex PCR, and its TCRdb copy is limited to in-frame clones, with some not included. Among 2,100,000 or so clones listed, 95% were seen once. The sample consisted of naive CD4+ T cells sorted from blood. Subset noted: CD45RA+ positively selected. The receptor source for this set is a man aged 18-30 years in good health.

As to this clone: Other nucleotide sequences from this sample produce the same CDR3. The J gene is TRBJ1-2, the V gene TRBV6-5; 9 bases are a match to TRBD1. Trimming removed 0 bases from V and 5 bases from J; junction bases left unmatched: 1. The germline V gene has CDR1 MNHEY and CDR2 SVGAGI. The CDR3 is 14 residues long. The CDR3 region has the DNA TGTGCCAGCAGTTACTCGGACAGGGGATATGGCTACACCTTC. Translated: CASSYSDRGYGYTF.

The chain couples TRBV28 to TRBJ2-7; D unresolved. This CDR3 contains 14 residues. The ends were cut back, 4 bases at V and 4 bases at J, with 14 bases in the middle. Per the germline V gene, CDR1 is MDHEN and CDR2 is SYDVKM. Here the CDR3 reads CASSSRKAPYEQYF. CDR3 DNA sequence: TGTGCCAGCAGTTCAAGAAAGGCCCCTTACGAGCAGTACTTC.

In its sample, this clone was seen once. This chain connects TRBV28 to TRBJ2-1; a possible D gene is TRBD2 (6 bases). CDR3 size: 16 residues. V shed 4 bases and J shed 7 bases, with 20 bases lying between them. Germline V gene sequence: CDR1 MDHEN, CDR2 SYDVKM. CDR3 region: CASSSGTASAGNEQFF. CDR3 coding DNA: TGTGCCAGCAGTTCGGGGACGGCCTCGGCGGGGAATGAGCAGTTCTTC.

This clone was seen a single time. The CDR3 nucleotides read TGTGCCAGCAGAGGGCAGAAGAACACTGAAGCTTTCTTT. This translates into CASRGQKNTEAFF. The V gene is TRBV6-6, the J gene TRBJ1-1, with D unclear. The V gene lost 6 bases and the J gene lost 1 base, with 9 bases spanning the gap. The CDR3 contains 13 residues. The germline V gene encodes CDR1 MNHNY and CDR2 SVGAGI (reference sequence).

The CDR3 DNA reads as TGTGCCAGCAGCTTGGTGGACAGGGACTCCTACGAGCAGTACTTC. This sequence encodes CASSLVDRDSYEQYF. This sequence joins TRBV5-6 and TRBJ2-7, with 8 bases fitting TRBD1. The CDR3 has 15 amino acids. Germline V gene lookup returns CDR1 SGHDT and CDR2 YYEEEE. V trimming: 0 bases; J trimming: 0 bases; junction bases outside the gene matches: 2. The whole variable domain, remainder taken from reference TRBV5-6 and TRBJ2-7, is DAGVTQSPTHLIKTRGQQVTLRCSPKSGHDTVSWYQQALGQGPQFIFQYYEEEERQRGNFPDRFSGHQFPNYSSELNVNALLLGDSALYLCASSLVDRDSYEQYFGPGTRLTVT.

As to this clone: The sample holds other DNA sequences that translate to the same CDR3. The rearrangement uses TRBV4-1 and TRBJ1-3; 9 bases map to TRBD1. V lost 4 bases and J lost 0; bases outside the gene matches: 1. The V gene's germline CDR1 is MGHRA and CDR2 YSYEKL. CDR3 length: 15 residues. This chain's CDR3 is CASSPGQGSGNTIYF. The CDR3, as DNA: TGCGCCAGCAGCCCGGGACAGGGCTCTGGAAACACCATATATTTT.

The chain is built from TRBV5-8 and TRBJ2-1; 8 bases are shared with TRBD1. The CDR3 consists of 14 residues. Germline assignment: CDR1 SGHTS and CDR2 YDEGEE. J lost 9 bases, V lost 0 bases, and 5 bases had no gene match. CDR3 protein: CASSLGRGRGEQFF. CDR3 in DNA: TGTGCCAGCAGCTTGGGCAGGGGGCGCGGTGAGCAGTTCTTC.

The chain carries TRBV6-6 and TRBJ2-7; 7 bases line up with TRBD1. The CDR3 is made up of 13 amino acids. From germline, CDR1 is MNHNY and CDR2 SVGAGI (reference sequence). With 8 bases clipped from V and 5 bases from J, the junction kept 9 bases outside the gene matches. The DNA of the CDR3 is TGTGCCAGCTCAGACAGGGCAACCGACGAGCAGTACTTC. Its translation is CASSDRATDEQYF.

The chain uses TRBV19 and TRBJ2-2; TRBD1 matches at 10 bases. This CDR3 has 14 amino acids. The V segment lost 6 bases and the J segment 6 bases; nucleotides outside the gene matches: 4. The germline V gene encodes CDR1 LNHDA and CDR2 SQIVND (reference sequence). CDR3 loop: CASSPGQGPGELFF. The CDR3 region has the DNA TGTGCCAGTAGCCCGGGACAGGGGCCCGGGGAGCTGTTTTTT.

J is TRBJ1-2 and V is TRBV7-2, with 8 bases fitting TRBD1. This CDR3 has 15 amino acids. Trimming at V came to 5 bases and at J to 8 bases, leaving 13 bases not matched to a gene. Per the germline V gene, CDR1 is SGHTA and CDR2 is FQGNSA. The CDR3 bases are TGTGCCAGCAGCGCCACCGGGACAGGCGTTAGCGGCTACACCTTC. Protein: CASSATGTGVSGYTF.

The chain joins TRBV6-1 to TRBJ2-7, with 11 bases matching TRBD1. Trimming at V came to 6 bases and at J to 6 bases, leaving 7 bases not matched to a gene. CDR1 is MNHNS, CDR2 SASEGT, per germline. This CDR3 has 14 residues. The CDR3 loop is CASSLDRGLGEQYF. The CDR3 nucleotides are TGTGCCAGCAGCTTGGACAGGGGGCTTGGCGAGCAGTACTTC.

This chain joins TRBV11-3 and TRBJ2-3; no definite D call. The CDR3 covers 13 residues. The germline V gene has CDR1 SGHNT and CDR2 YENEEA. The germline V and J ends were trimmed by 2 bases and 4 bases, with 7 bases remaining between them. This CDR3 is CASSLFPPDTQYF. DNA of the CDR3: TGTGCCAGCAGCTTATTCCCGCCAGATACGCAGTATTTT.

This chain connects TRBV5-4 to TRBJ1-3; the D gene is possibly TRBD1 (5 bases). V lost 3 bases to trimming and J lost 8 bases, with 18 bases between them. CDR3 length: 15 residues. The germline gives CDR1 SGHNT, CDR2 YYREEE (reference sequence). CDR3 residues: CASSSPGGGRDTIYF. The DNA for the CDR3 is TGTGCCAGCAGCTCACCGGGTGGGGGTCGGGACACCATATATTTT.

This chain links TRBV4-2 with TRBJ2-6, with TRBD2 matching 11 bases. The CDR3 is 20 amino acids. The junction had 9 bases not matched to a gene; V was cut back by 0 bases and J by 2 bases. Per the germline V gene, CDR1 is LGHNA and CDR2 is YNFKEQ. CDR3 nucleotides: TGTGCCAGCAGCCAAGACGGCCTAGCGGGGGGCGCTACTGGGGCCAACGTCCTGACTTTC. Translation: CASSQDGLAGGATGANVLTF.

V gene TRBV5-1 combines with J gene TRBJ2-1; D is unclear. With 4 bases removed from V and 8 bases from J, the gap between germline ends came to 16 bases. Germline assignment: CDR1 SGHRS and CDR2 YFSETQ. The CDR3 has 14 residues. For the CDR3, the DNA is TGCGCCAGCAGCCTGGGGTGGAGTTTGGATGAGCAGTTCTTC. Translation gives CASSLGWSLDEQFF. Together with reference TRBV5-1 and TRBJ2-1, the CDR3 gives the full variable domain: KAGVTQTPRYLIKTRGQQVTLSCSPISGHRSVSWYQQTPGQGLQFLFEYFSETQRNKGNFPGRFSGRQFSNSRSEMNVSTLELGDSALYLCASSLGWSLDEQFFGPGTRLTVL.

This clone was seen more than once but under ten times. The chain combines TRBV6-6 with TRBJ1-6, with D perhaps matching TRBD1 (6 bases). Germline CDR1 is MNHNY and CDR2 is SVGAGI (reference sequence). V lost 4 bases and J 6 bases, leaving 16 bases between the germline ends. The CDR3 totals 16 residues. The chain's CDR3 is CASSSHSGDVNSPLHF. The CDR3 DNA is TGTGCCAGCAGTTCTCATTCAGGGGACGTTAATTCACCCCTCCACTTT.

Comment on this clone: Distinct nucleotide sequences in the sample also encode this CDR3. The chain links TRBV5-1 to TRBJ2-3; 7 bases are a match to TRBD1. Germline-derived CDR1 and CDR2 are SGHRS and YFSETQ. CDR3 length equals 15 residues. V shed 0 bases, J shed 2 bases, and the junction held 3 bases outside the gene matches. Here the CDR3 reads CASSLGGQLTDTQYF. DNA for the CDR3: TGCGCCAGCAGCTTGGGGGGACAGCTCACAGATACGCAGTATTTT.

This CDR3 reads CASSLQGAGNSPLHF. The CDR3 DNA sequence: TGTGCCAGCAGTTTACAGGGGGCAGGTAATTCACCCCTCCACTTT. The V and J genes are TRBV6-6 and TRBJ1-6; the match to TRBD1 covers 9 bases. CDR1 and CDR2 from the germline V gene are MNHNY and SVGAGI (reference sequence). The junction had 4 bases not matched to a gene; V was cut back by 4 bases and J by 6 bases. The length of the CDR3 is 15 residues.

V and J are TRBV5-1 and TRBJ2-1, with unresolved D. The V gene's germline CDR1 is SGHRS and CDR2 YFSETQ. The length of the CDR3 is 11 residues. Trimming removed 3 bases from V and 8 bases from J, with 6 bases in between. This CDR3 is CASSSAYEQFF. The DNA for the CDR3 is TGCGCCAGCAGCTCCGCCTATGAGCAGTTCTTC.

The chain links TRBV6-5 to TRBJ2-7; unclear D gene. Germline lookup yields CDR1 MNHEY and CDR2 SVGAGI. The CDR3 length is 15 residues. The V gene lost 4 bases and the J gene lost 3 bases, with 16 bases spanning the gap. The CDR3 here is CASSSGSLILYEQYF. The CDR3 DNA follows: TGTGCCAGCAGTTCAGGCAGCCTAATCCTCTACGAGCAGTACTTC.

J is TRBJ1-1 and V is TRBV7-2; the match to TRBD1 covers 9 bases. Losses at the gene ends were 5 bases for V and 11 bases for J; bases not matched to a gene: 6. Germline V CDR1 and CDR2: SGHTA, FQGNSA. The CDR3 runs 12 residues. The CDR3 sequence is CASSPGTGRAFF. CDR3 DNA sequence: TGTGCCAGCAGCCCTGGGACAGGGAGGGCTTTCTTT.

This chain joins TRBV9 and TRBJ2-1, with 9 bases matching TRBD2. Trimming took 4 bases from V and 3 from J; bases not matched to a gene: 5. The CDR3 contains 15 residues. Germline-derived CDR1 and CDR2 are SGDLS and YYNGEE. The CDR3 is CASSPTSGLYNEQFF. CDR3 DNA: TGTGCCAGCAGCCCAACTAGCGGGCTCTACAATGAGCAGTTCTTC.

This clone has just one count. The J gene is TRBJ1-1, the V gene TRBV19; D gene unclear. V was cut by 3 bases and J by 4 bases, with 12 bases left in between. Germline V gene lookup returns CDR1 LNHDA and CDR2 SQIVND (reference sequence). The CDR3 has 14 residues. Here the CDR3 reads CASSIGVLSTEAFF. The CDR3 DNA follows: TGTGCCAGTAGTATTGGGGTTTTAAGCACTGAAGCTTTCTTT. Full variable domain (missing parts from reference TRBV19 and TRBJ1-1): DGGITQSPKYLFRKEGQNVTLSCEQNLNHDAMYWYRQDPGQGLRLIYYSQIVNDFQKGDIAEGYSVSREKKESFPLTVTSAQKNPTAFYLCASSIGVLSTEAFFGQGTRLTVV.

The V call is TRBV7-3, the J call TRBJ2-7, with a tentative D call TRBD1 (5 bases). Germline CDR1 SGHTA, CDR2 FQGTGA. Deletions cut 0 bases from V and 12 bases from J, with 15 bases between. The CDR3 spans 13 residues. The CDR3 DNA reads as TGTGCCAGCAGCTTAACTACGGACAATCCCCCGTACTTC. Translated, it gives CASSLTTDNPPYF.

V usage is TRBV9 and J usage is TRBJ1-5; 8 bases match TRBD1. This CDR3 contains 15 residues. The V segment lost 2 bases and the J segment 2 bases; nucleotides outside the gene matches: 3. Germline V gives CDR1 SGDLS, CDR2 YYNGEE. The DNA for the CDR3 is TGTGCCAGCAGCGTTACAGGGGGTGGCAATCAGCCCCAGCATTTT. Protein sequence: CASSVTGGGNQPQHF.

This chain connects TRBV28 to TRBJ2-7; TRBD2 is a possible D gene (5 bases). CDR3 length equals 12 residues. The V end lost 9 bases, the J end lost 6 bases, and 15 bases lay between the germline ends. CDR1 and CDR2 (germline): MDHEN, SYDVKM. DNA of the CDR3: TGTGCCAGTCGGACTCCGTCGGTCGAGCAGTACTTC. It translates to CASRTPSVEQYF.